Listed here are 26 T cell receptor beta chains from one sample, sequenced in a study of metastatic and nonmetastatic thyroid tumors. Using MiXCR, TCRdb re-called clones from the PCR reads. The sample has fewer than 40,000 clones; about 21% are singletons. Thyroid surgery was performed in patients who had received no treatment beforehand. Sequenced material: tumor tissue. These receptors were taken from a male donor with papillary thyroid cancer or a benign thyroid nodule (not recorded which). Some clones in this sample may be carry-over from other donors' samples.

For the CDR3, the DNA is TGTGCCAGCAGCTACGACATCCACAATGAGCAGTTCTTC. Translating gives CASSYDIHNEQFF. The chain links TRBV7-9 to TRBJ2-1; D call uncertain. There are 13 residues in the CDR3. Germline lookup yields CDR1 SEHNR and CDR2 FQNEAQ (reference sequence). Trimming stripped 4 bases from V and 5 bases from J, with 9 bases between. Together with reference TRBV7-9 and TRBJ2-1, the CDR3 gives the full variable domain: DTGVSQNPRHKITKRGQNVTFRCDPISEHNRLYWYRQTLGQGPEFLTYFQNEAQLEKSRLLSDRFSAERPKGSFSTLEIQRTEQGDSAMYLCASSYDIHNEQFFGPGTRLTVL.

This rearrangement joins TRBV6-2 or TRBV6-3 to TRBJ2-5, with 7 bases identical to TRBD2. The V gene's germline CDR1 is MNHEY and CDR2 SVGEGT. V was clipped by 2 bases and J by 8 bases; unmatched bases: 20. The CDR3 covers 18 residues. The DNA for the CDR3 is TGTGCCAGCAGTTACGAAATACAAGCGGGATCCCCCGTGGGCACCCAGTACTTC. As protein: CASSYEIQAGSPVGTQYF.

The rearrangement links TRBV6-1 to TRBJ2-7; 7 positions agree with TRBD1. There are 15 residues in the CDR3. Per germline, CDR1 MNHNS and CDR2 SASEGT. Germline trimming cut 1 base from V and 4 bases from J; bases unmatched to any gene: 7. DNA for the CDR3: TGTGCCAGCAGTGAAGAAATACAGGGGTCATACGAGCAGTACTTC. Translated: CASSEEIQGSYEQYF.

This clone was seen ten or more times. The chain links TRBV20-1 to TRBJ2-3, with D possibly being TRBD2 (6 bases). This CDR3 has 15 amino acids. Germline loops: CDR1 DFQATT, CDR2 SNEGSKA (reference sequence). Trimming took off 0 bases at V and 4 bases at J, with 14 bases between the two ends. The CDR3 loop is CSARDRRRGPDTQYF. The CDR3, as DNA: TGCAGTGCTAGAGATCGAAGGAGGGGCCCAGATACGCAGTATTTT.

In regard to this clone: Other DNA sequences of this sample code for an identical CDR3. The CDR3 DNA reads TGTGCCAGCAGTTTCGCTAGGGGTACCGGGGAGCTGTTTTTT. Translating gives CASSFARGTGELFF. The V and J genes are TRBV27 and TRBJ2-2; D is perhaps TRBD1 (5 bases). Germline-derived CDR1 and CDR2 are MNHEY and SMNVEV (reference sequence). This CDR3 is 14 amino acids long. Trimming pared 3 bases from V and 5 bases from J, leaving 10 bases between.

The chain carries TRBV24-1 and TRBJ2-3; D ambiguous. Germline V lookup: CDR1 KGHDR, CDR2 SFDVKD. There are 14 residues in the CDR3. V was shortened by 3 bases and J by 10 bases, with 16 bases between the two germline ends. The CDR3 sequence is CATSDGSASNPQYF. Written as DNA, the CDR3 is TGTGCCACCAGTGATGGCAGTGCATCGAATCCGCAGTATTTT.

This clone was seen repeatedly, ten times or more. CDR3 protein: CAWSQPNYGYTF. The CDR3, as DNA: TGTGCCTGGAGTCAGCCTAACTATGGCTACACCTTC. The V call is TRBV30, the J call TRBJ1-2; D is undetermined. This CDR3 has 12 residues. CDR1 is GTSNPN and CDR2 is SVGIG in the germline V gene (reference sequence). Trimming removed 2 bases from V and 0 bases from J, with 4 bases in between.

In this sample, this clone turned up many times. The chain has TRBV6-4 and TRBJ1-2, with no clear D. Trimming removed 0 bases from V and 8 bases from J, with 13 bases in between. Germline V CDR1 and CDR2: MRHNA, SNTAGT. This CDR3 spans 14 amino acids. The CDR3 reads CASSDSKRVGGYTF. In nucleotides, the CDR3 is TGTGCCAGCAGTGACTCGAAAAGGGTTGGCGGCTACACCTTC.

This clone came up many times. A read error is possible here, since a much larger clone lies one base away. This chain joins TRBV7-2 and TRBJ1-1; D gene unclear. The CDR3 runs 13 residues. V was pared by 5 bases and J by 0 bases, with 7 bases between. Germline V CDR1 and CDR2: SGHTA, FQGNSA. The CDR3: CASSPQMNTEAFF. The CDR3 DNA is TGTGCCAGCAGCCCACAGATGAACACTGAAGCTTTCTTT.

A note on this clone: One end of the junction varies from germline; a read error may be responsible. The rearrangement joins TRBV20-1 to TRBJ2-3; D is possibly TRBD2 (6 bases). The CDR3 contains 14 residues. CDR1 is DFQATT, CDR2 SNEGSKA, per germline (reference sequence). CDR3 nucleotide sequence: TGCAGTTCTAGCGCAGGTGACAACACAGATACGCAGTATTTT. Its protein product is CSSSAGDNTDTQYF.

Many counts were recorded for this clone. This chain uses TRBV6-6 with TRBJ2-3; 7 nucleotides align to TRBD1. With 2 bases clipped from V and 4 bases from J, the junction kept 3 bases outside the gene matches. Germline CDR1 reads MNHNY; CDR2 reads SVGAGI (reference sequence). The CDR3 totals 14 residues. The CDR3 sequence is CASSYNRGPDTQYF. Written as DNA, the CDR3 is TGTGCCAGCAGTTACAACAGGGGCCCAGATACGCAGTATTTT.

At least ten counts were recorded for this clone. The chain links TRBV20-1 to TRBJ1-2; the D is unclear. Germline values: CDR1 DFQATT, CDR2 SNEGSKA (reference sequence). The CDR3 is 12 residues long. V lost 6 bases and J 5 bases, leaving 13 bases between the germline ends. CDR3 sequence: CSAFLPEYGYTF. The CDR3 nucleotides read TGCAGTGCATTTCTGCCAGAATATGGCTACACCTTC.

This clone was seen a single time. This chain links TRBV20-1 with TRBJ2-7; TRBD2 matches at 7 bases. V was pared by 5 bases and J by 2 bases, with 15 bases of the junction left unmatched. The CDR3 is 16 amino acids. From germline, CDR1 is DFQATT and CDR2 SNEGSKA (reference sequence). This CDR3 reads CSAHLVGGSAPYEQYF. In DNA form, the CDR3 reads TGCAGTGCTCACCTAGTGGGCGGGAGTGCCCCCTACGAGCAGTACTTC.

The gene calls are TRBV20-1 and TRBJ1-2; 7 nucleotides line up with TRBD1. J was trimmed by 2 bases and V by 0 bases; bases with no gene match: 6. CDR3 length equals 15 residues. Germline V gene lookup returns CDR1 DFQATT and CDR2 SNEGSKA (reference sequence). CDR3 sequence reads: CSARDFDRANYGYTF. The CDR3 region has the DNA TGCAGTGCTAGAGATTTCGACAGGGCGAACTATGGCTACACCTTC.

This clone was seen at least ten times. CDR3 sequence: CSARRPGLSGANVLTF. The CDR3 nucleotides are TGCAGTGCTAGGCGGCCGGGCCTCTCTGGGGCCAACGTCCTGACTTTC. V is TRBV20-1 and J is TRBJ2-6; the D is unclear. The CDR3 runs 16 residues. The V end was cut by 3 bases, the J end by 0 bases, with 12 bases between. In germline, CDR1 is DFQATT, CDR2 SNEGSKA (reference sequence).

Ten or more counts support this clone. The J gene is TRBJ1-6, the V gene TRBV12-3 or TRBV12-4; D is uncertain. The CDR3 consists of 13 residues. V lost 3 bases and J lost 9, with 9 bases in between. The CDR3 DNA is TGTGCCAGCAGTTTCGACGTTAGTTCACCCCTCCACTTT. Its translation: CASSFDVSSPLHF.

CDR3 coding DNA: TGTGCCAGCAGCCGTCGGGGGGGCTATGGCTACACCTTC. It is translated as CASSRRGGYGYTF. V gene TRBV24-1 combines with J gene TRBJ1-2; TRBD1 might be the D (5 bases). Trimming took off 11 bases at V and 4 bases at J, with 16 bases between the two ends. This CDR3 is built from 13 residues. Germline V gene lookup returns CDR1 KGHDR and CDR2 SFDVKD.

The chain couples TRBV5-1 to TRBJ2-7, with D perhaps matching TRBD2 (6 bases). The CDR3 sequence is 15 residues long. Germline V lookup: CDR1 SGHRS, CDR2 YFSETQ. V was shortened by 5 bases and J by 2 bases, with 17 bases between the two germline ends. The CDR3 DNA is TGCGCCAGCAGACAGACCGGCGGGAAAGCCTACGAGCAGTACTTC. It codes for CASRQTGGKAYEQYF.

This clone has a count of ten or more. J is TRBJ1-2 and V is TRBV28, with a possible D match to TRBD1 (6 bases). The germline CDR1 and CDR2 sequences are MDHEN and SYDVKM. V dropped 2 bases and J dropped 3 bases, with 10 bases sitting between them. The CDR3 extends over 14 amino acids. Written as DNA, the CDR3 is TGTGCCAGCAGTTTAATCCAGGGGCACTATGGCTACACCTTC. Translation: CASSLIQGHYGYTF.

This clone was counted ten times or more. The chain couples TRBV5-1 to TRBJ2-2; 7 bases map to TRBD1. The germline gives CDR1 SGHRS, CDR2 YFSETQ. This CDR3 comprises 14 residues. After removal of 1 base from V and 4 bases from J, the junction contained 1 base not matched to a gene. The CDR3 loop reads CASSLSGGTGELFF. CDR3 sequence (DNA): TGCGCCAGCAGCTTGTCAGGGGGCACCGGGGAGCTGTTTTTT.

In this sample, this clone turned up many times. CDR3 protein: CSARRDHNEQYF. The CDR3 DNA follows: TGCAGTGCTCGCCGGGACCATAACGAGCAGTACTTC. This chain connects TRBV20-1 to TRBJ2-7; D assignment may be TRBD1 or TRBD2 (5 bases each). V was trimmed by 5 bases and J by 5 bases, leaving 13 bases between them. Germline lookup yields CDR1 DFQATT and CDR2 SNEGSKA (reference sequence). CDR3 length: 12 amino acids.

This clone was picked up many times. The chain couples TRBV2 to TRBJ1-5, with a tentative D call TRBD1 (5 bases). The CDR3 totals 13 residues. With 8 bases removed from V and 9 bases from J, the gap between germline ends came to 17 bases. Germline V lookup: CDR1 SNHLY, CDR2 FYNNEI. The CDR3: CASARQPGMPQHF. DNA for the CDR3: TGTGCCAGCGCCAGACAGCCAGGGATGCCCCAGCATTTT.

This clone was observed at least ten times. This chain uses TRBV6-1 with TRBJ2-5; weak D call: TRBD1 (5 bases). The CDR3 runs to 14 residues. In germline, CDR1 is MNHNS, CDR2 SASEGT. Trimming removed 5 bases from V and 9 bases from J, with 19 bases in between. For the CDR3, the DNA is TGTGCCAGCAGTTTGCAGGGCCCAAGAGACCCCCAGTACTTC. This encodes CASSLQGPRDPQYF.

The chain joins TRBV7-8 to TRBJ2-7; D is tentatively TRBD1 or TRBD2 (6 bases each). The CDR3 loop spans 15 amino acids. The V and J ends lost 2 bases and 0 bases respectively, with 11 bases between them. Germline V gives CDR1 SGHVS, CDR2 FQNEAQ. CDR3 amino acids: CASSLRGESSYEQYF. The CDR3 DNA sequence: TGTGCCAGCAGCTTAAGGGGGGAAAGCTCCTACGAGCAGTACTTC.

The table lists this clone with many counts. The chain uses TRBV29-1 and TRBJ2-5, with D tentatively TRBD1 (5 bases). The V gene's germline CDR1 is SQVTM and CDR2 ANQGSEA. This CDR3 comprises 12 residues. Trimming left V 7 bases short and J 2 bases short, with 11 bases between. CDR3 DNA: TGCAGCGCGGGTCAGGGTCAAGAGACCCAGTACTTC. It encodes CSAGQGQETQYF.

This clone was seen many times. The chain employs TRBV19 and TRBJ1-2; 7 bases are a match to TRBD1. The CDR3 contains 16 residues. V shed 6 bases, J shed 8 bases, and the junction held 18 bases outside the gene matches. From germline, CDR1 is LNHDA and CDR2 SQIVND (reference sequence). The CDR3 DNA follows: TGTGCCAGTAGGTTGGTCCGCGACAGGGTTTCTGAGGGCTACACCTTC. Protein: CASRLVRDRVSEGYTF.